This TCR beta chain was retrieved from a study of cytomegalovirus exposure and HLA in healthy donors. This CDR3 has 13 amino acids. Germline V gives CDR1 MNHNY, CDR2 SVGAGI (reference sequence). Trimming shortened V by 8 bases and J by 6 bases, and 17 bases separated the two germline ends. Study-wide points: In a later analysis, 16,951 TCR beta sequences were associated with HLA alleles at 0.05 false discovery rate. Relative to the roughly 700-donor mean, N-insertions were reportedly fewer in an Asian-associated ancestry cluster in a later analysis. Published work reported that the classifier diagnosed cytomegalovirus status with high specificity and sensitivity.

The PCR employed 60 Vbeta primers together with 13 Jbeta primers. Assay: immunoSEQ multiplex PCR; the TCRdb copy retains only in-frame clones and omits some. The repertoire holds 150,000 to 200,000 clones, with around 73% as singletons. In the case of this clone: Its antigen remains unidentified.

What was sequenced was PBMCs. This TCR was sampled from a man in his fifties or sixties in good health and CMV-seronegative. V is TRBV6-6 and J is TRBJ2-7, with TRBD1 as a possible D gene (5 bases). In DNA form, the CDR3 reads TGTGCCAGCCAGGGAACCCTCCTAGTCGAGCAGTACTTC. Protein: CASQGTLLVEQYF.